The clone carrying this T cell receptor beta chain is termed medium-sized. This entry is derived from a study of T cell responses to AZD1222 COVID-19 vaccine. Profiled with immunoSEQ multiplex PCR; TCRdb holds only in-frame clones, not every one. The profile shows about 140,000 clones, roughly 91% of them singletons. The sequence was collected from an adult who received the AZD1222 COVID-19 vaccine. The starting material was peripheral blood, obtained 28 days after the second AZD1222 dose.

This CDR3 reads CASRPPPGGTNIQYF. The DNA for the CDR3 is TGTGCCAGCAGACCTCCTCCAGGGGGGACAAACATTCAGTACTTC. The genes are TRBV27 and TRBJ2-4, with a tentative D call TRBD1 (7 bases). CDR3 length: 15 amino acids. V was pared by 6 bases and J by 6 bases, with 18 bases between. Germline V lookup: CDR1 MNHEY, CDR2 SMNVEV (reference sequence).